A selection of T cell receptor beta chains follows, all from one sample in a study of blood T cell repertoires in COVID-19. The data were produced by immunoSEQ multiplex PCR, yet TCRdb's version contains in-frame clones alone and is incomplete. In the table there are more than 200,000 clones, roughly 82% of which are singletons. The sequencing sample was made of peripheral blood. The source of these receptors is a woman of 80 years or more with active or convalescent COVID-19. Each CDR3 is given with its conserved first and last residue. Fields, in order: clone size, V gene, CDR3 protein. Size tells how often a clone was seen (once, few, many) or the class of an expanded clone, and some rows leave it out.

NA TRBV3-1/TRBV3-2 CASSPPWRSSYNEQFF
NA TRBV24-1 CATSDYPGDGELFF
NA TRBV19 CASRTSGSDGDTGELFF
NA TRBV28 CASSLAAYEQYF
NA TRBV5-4 CASSFGVPGLAGQEQYF
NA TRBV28 CASSFRTSDGTGELFF
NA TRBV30 CAWGTGPGNTIYF
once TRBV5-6 CASSSRLAANEQYF
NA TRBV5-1 CASSSSGTHTGELFF
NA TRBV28 CASSSTGDSNQPQHF
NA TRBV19 CATQQGLFDSPLHF
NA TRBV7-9 CASSLAGQNFVRYF
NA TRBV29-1 CSAQPSGGAWGTQYF
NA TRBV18 CASSQSSGANVLTF
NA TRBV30 CAWSKGQALEAFF
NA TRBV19 CASSDNLREQFF
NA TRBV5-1 CASSSGQGQVYGYTF
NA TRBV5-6 CASSLGTLFTGNTIYF
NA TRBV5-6 CASSLGARSQPQHF
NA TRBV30 CAWTPWGGLQETQYF
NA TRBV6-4 CASSEHRGDTQYF
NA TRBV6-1 CASSEAGVDQPQHF
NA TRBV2 CASRDRGEKLFF
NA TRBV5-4 CASSPNPSGSLNEQFF
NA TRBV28 CASSWPAQGAGNQPQHF
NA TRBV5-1 CASSSTVGLAGYEQYF
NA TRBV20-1 CSARDPPGQYF
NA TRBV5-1 CASSSRPNREGSPLHF
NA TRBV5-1 CASSLLPGYNEQFF
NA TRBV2 CASTSDRANTEAFF
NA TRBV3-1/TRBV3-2 CASSPGTEQFF
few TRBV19 CASKSGQDYGYTF
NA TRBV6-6 CASSKDRGPANEQFF
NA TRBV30 CAWRDSWSSYNSPLHF
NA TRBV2 CASSGGHGTDTQYF
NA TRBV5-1 CASSLGGWGRLNTEAFF
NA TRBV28 CASSLSGRAGNYEQYF
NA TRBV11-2 CASSLTRGNTEAFF
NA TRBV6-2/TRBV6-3 CASSSLRQTQYQETQYF
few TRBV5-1 CASSTGQNYSPLHF
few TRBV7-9 CASSDRGRRTEAFF
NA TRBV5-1 CASSLDRAFGETQYF
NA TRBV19 CASTKLGTGKGYTF
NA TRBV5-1 CASSLDPGRWETQYF
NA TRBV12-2 CASRLASRTFNATGNTIYF
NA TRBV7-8 CASSRRQGWVASRETQYF
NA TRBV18 CASSPQTGPYEQYF
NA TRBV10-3 CAIRGDSNQPQHF
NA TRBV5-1 CASKLDRADYGYTF
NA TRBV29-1 CSLRDRGPNEQFF
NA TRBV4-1 CASALGNLYNEQFF
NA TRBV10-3 CAISESRGSYGYTF
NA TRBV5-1 CASSLAGILGADTEAFF
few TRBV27 CASTDLNTEAFF